These T cell receptor beta chains were read from a single sample in a study of human T cells and chemical hapten exposure. TCRdb recomputed calls from the RACE reads with MiXCR, one row per CDR3 protein. The table lists about 160,000 distinct CDR3 sequences, about 30% of them singletons. Sample: whole blood, taken in connection with sensitization to the hapten diphenylcyclopropenone (DPC). Receptors were obtained from a woman aged 18 to 35 with alopecia areata. Some clones in this sample may be carry-over from other donors' samples. Both conserved end residues are part of each CDR3. The D gene is left open where the match is weak. The size entry is marked missing in some rows and otherwise reads once, few, many or a size class.

D	V	J	size	CDR3	DNA
NA	TRBV4-2	TRBJ2-4	few	CASSQSRHSGYIQYF	TGTGCCAGCAGCCAGTCGCGACACAGCGGGTACATTCAGTACTTC
TRBD1	TRBV9	TRBJ2-4	NA	CASSVADRGIQNIQYF	TGTGCCAGCAGCGTAGCGGACAGGGGTATCCAAAACATTCAGTACTTC
TRBD2	TRBV6-5	TRBJ2-7	few	CASRSTSGFNSYEQYF	TGTGCCAGCAGGTCGACTAGCGGGTTTAACTCCTACGAGCAGTACTTC
TRBD2	TRBV27	TRBJ2-1	few	CASSRTSGVYEQFF	TGTGCCAGCAGCCGGACTAGCGGGGTCTATGAGCAGTTCTTC
TRBD2	TRBV5-1	TRBJ2-1	NA	CASSIAGGTHNEQFF	TGCGCCAGCAGCATAGCGGGGGGAACTCACAATGAGCAGTTCTTC
NA	TRBV7-2	TRBJ2-3	NA	CASSLRGPSTDTQYF	TGTGCCAGCAGCCTGCGCGGACCCAGCACAGATACGCAGTATTTT
NA	TRBV27	TRBJ2-7	NA	CASSSGPIYEQYF	TGTGCCAGCAGTTCGGGACCGATCTACGAGCAGTACTTC
NA	TRBV20-1	TRBJ2-3	few	CSGGEGTDTQYF	TGCAGTGGGGGGGAGGGCACAGATACGCAGTATTTT
NA	TRBV29-1	TRBJ2-5	many	CSVVRVLETQYF	TGCAGCGTTGTTAGGGTTTTGGAGACCCAGTACTTC
NA	TRBV5-4	TRBJ1-2	many	CASSLRTDYGYTF	TGTGCCAGCAGCTTAAGGACCGACTATGGCTACACCTTC
NA	TRBV4-1	TRBJ2-3	few	CASSPPRDTQYF	TGCGCCAGCAGCCCCCCCCGGGATACGCAGTATTTT
NA	TRBV2	TRBJ2-2	many	CASTSSGELFF	TGTGCCAGCACGAGCAGCGGGGAGCTGTTTTTT
NA	TRBV20-1	TRBJ2-3	few	CSATPASRLTDTQYF	TGCAGTGCTACCCCGGCTAGTAGGTTAACAGATACGCAGTATTTT
NA	TRBV9	TRBJ1-2	NA	CASSGKGYTF	TGTGCCAGCAGCGGCAAAGGCTACACCTTC
NA	TRBV24-1	TRBJ2-2	NA	CATSDPNTGELFF	TGTGCCACCAGTGACCCGAACACCGGGGAGCTGTTTTTT
TRBD1	TRBV7-3	TRBJ2-7	few	CASSLQGATGEQYF	TGTGCCAGCAGCTTACAGGGGGCGACGGGAGAGCAGTACTTC
NA	TRBV5-1	TRBJ2-5	many	CASSYTGTQQETQYF	TGCGCCAGCAGCTACACCGGGACACAACAAGAGACCCAGTACTTC
TRBD2	TRBV20-1	TRBJ2-3	NA	CSARPGLAGLRDTQYF	TGCAGTGCTAGACCGGGACTAGCGGGCCTCCGAGATACGCAGTATTTT
NA	TRBV10-3	TRBJ1-1	NA	CAARNGVEAFF	TGTGCCGCCCGGAACGGAGTTGAAGCTTTCTTT
NA	TRBV20-1	TRBJ2-1	NA	CSAAGTVGYNEQFF	TGCAGTGCTGCCGGGACTGTCGGCTACAATGAGCAGTTCTTC
TRBD1	TRBV20-1	TRBJ1-4	NA	CSAGGTAEKLFF	TGCAGTGCCGGAGGGACAGCGGAAAAACTGTTTTTT
TRBD2	TRBV6-2/TRBV6-3	TRBJ2-1	few	CASSYVGRAEQFF	TGTGCCAGCAGTTACGTCGGGAGGGCTGAGCAGTTCTTC